These T cell receptor beta chains were read from a single sample in a study of low-dose radiotherapy and immunotherapy resistance in tumors. One entry per CDR3 protein, called by TCRdb with MiXCR from the reads. The sample carries 35,000 to 45,000 distinct CDR3 sequences, 31% recorded once. The sample here was PBMCs, taken before treatment. Every receptor here comes from a male donor with gallbladder cancer. CDR3s include the opening cysteine and the closing phenylalanine or tryptophan. The order of the fields is clone size, V gene, D gene, J gene, CDR3 protein, CDR3 DNA. D genes are given only for firm matches. Size values are once, few and many counts, or a class for expanded clones, and some rows have none.

abundance: NA
v_gene: TRBV4-2
d_gene: TRBD2
j_gene: TRBJ2-7
CDR3aa: CASSQTSGTYEQYF
CDR3nt: TGTGCCAGCAGCCAGACTAGCGGGACCTACGAGCAGTACTTC

abundance: NA
v_gene: TRBV20-1
d_gene: TRBD1
j_gene: TRBJ1-2
CDR3aa: CSARTGEGGYTF
CDR3nt: TGCAGTGCTCGGACAGGGGAGGGCGGCTACACCTTC

abundance: NA
v_gene: TRBV5-4
d_gene: TRBD1
j_gene: TRBJ2-7
CDR3aa: CASSLQGALYEQYF
CDR3nt: TGTGCCAGCAGCTTGCAGGGGGCTCTCTACGAGCAGTACTTC

abundance: few
v_gene: TRBV13
d_gene: TRBD1
j_gene: TRBJ1-5
CDR3aa: CASSADRVTNQPQHF
CDR3nt: TGTGCCAGCAGTGCCGACAGGGTGACCAATCAGCCCCAGCATTTT

abundance: many
v_gene: TRBV6-5
d_gene: NA
j_gene: TRBJ2-1
CDR3aa: CASSWRRDTSTPHEQFF
CDR3nt: TGTGCCAGCAGTTGGAGGCGGGACACTTCCACCCCGCATGAGCAGTTCTTC

abundance: many
v_gene: TRBV7-8
d_gene: TRBD1
j_gene: TRBJ2-2
CDR3aa: CASSLEGDIWDSNTGELFF
CDR3nt: TGTGCCAGCAGCTTAGAGGGCGATATTTGGGACAGTAACACCGGGGAGCTGTTTTTT

abundance: many
v_gene: TRBV5-4
d_gene: NA
j_gene: TRBJ2-3
CDR3aa: CASSLRADTQYF
CDR3nt: TGTGCCAGCAGCTTGCGGGCAGATACGCAGTATTTT

abundance: NA
v_gene: TRBV6-2/TRBV6-3
d_gene: NA
j_gene: TRBJ2-7
CDR3aa: CASSPGPSSYEQYF
CDR3nt: TGTGCCAGCAGCCCCGGTCCGAGCTCCTACGAGCAGTACTTC

abundance: many
v_gene: TRBV29-1
d_gene: NA
j_gene: TRBJ2-3
CDR3aa: CSVESWTDTQYF
CDR3nt: TGCAGCGTTGAAAGCTGGACAGATACGCAGTATTTT

abundance: few
v_gene: TRBV10-3
d_gene: NA
j_gene: TRBJ2-1
CDR3aa: CAIRPGAKENEQFF
CDR3nt: TGTGCCATCAGACCGGGAGCTAAGGAGAATGAGCAGTTCTTC

abundance: many
v_gene: TRBV9
d_gene: NA
j_gene: TRBJ2-5
CDR3aa: CASSVPRKTQYF
CDR3nt: TGTGCCAGCAGCGTACCACGGAAGACCCAGTACTTC

abundance: many
v_gene: TRBV5-3
d_gene: TRBD1
j_gene: TRBJ1-2
CDR3aa: CASNLGLDGTGSPSNYGYTF
CDR3nt: TGTGCCAGCAACTTGGGCTTGGACGGGACAGGGAGCCCCTCTAACTATGGCTACACCTTC

abundance: many
v_gene: TRBV23-1
d_gene: TRBD1
j_gene: TRBJ2-7
CDR3aa: CASSHGDRVPF
CDR3nt: TGCGCCAGCAGTCACGGGGACAGGGTTCCTTTC

abundance: many
v_gene: TRBV5-1
d_gene: NA
j_gene: TRBJ2-5
CDR3aa: CASSLVQGGETQYF
CDR3nt: TGCGCCAGCAGCTTGGTACAGGGTGGAGAGACCCAGTACTTC

abundance: many
v_gene: TRBV5-1
d_gene: TRBD2
j_gene: TRBJ2-5
CDR3aa: CASSLAPGGGAQETQYF
CDR3nt: TGCGCCAGCAGCTTGGCCCCAGGCGGGGGGGCCCAAGAGACCCAGTACTTC

abundance: many
v_gene: TRBV5-4
d_gene: NA
j_gene: TRBJ1-5
CDR3aa: CASSFGSQPQHF
CDR3nt: TGTGCCAGCAGCTTTGGGAGTCAGCCCCAGCATTTT

abundance: NA
v_gene: TRBV6-5
d_gene: NA
j_gene: TRBJ2-3
CDR3aa: CASTQGGADTQYF
CDR3nt: TGTGCCAGCACTCAAGGAGGGGCAGATACGCAGTATTTT